The next 10 T cell receptor beta chains were all read from a single sample in a study of a mutant IDH1 vaccine in newly diagnosed glioma. These TCRs' antigens remain unknown. The method was immunoSEQ multiplex PCR; TCRdb's version includes in-frame clones alone and lacks a portion of them. The sample lists about 34,000 clones, 80% to 95% occurring once. Noted time point: week 47, end of study. What each vaccine dose contained was 300 ug of mutant IDH1 20-mer peptide, accompanied by topical imiquimod. Here the sequenced sample was PBMCs, taken from a glioma patient whose treatment included an IDH1 peptide vaccine. The receptors were gathered from a woman aged 40 to 50 with glioma.

The J gene is TRBJ1-1, the V gene TRBV5-1, with D possibly being TRBD1 (5 bases). Germline CDR1 is SGHRS and CDR2 is YFSETQ. Trimming took 4 bases from V and 5 from J, leaving 12 bases between them. The CDR3 contains 13 residues. DNA of the CDR3: TGCGCCAGCAGCCAAGAGCGGGGGACTGAAGCTTTCTTT. Translating gives CASSQERGTEAFF. The complete variable domain, with remaining parts taken from reference TRBV5-1 and TRBJ1-1, reads KAGVTQTPRYLIKTRGQQVTLSCSPISGHRSVSWYQQTPGQGLQFLFEYFSETQRNKGNFPGRFSGRQFSNSRSEMNVSTLELGDSALYLCASSQERGTEAFFGQGTRLTVV.

This clone was found a few times. The chain uses TRBV2 and TRBJ1-1; D perhaps matches TRBD1 (5 bases). CDR1 is SNHLY and CDR2 is FYNNEI in the germline V gene. V dropped 2 bases and J dropped 5 bases, with 12 bases sitting between them. The CDR3 contains 14 residues. In DNA form, the CDR3 reads TGTGCCAGCAGTGAAAACCGGGGGGGGACTGAAGCTTTCTTT. Its translation is CASSENRGGTEAFF.

The chain links TRBV20-1 to TRBJ1-2; the D gene is possibly TRBD1 (5 bases). CDR1 and CDR2 (germline): DFQATT, SNEGSKA (reference sequence). The V and J ends lost 1 base and 6 bases respectively, with 6 bases between them. This CDR3 comprises 11 residues. CDR3 coding DNA: TGCAGTGCTAGAGGGGGCCATGGCTACACCTTC. Its protein is CSARGGHGYTF.

This chain links TRBV12-5 with TRBJ1-2; no firm D call. CDR3 length: 13 amino acids. Germline loops: CDR1 LGHNT, CDR2 FRNRAP. Trimming took off 3 bases at V and 5 bases at J, with 10 bases between the two ends. The CDR3 here is CASGFGRSYGYTF. In nucleotides, the CDR3 is TGTGCTAGTGGTTTCGGACGGTCATATGGCTACACCTTC.

V usage is TRBV10-2 and J usage is TRBJ1-1, with 8 bases identical to TRBD1. The CDR3 is made up of 15 amino acids. V lost 3 bases and J lost 7; bases outside the gene matches: 10. From germline, CDR1 is WSHSY and CDR2 SAAADI. The CDR3: CASSELGQGAVEAFF. The CDR3, as DNA: TGCGCCAGCAGTGAACTTGGTCAGGGGGCGGTTGAAGCTTTCTTT.

This clone was detected only once. The gene calls are TRBV7-8 and TRBJ2-7; 10 bases fit TRBD1. The CDR3 consists of 15 residues. Germline assignment: CDR1 SGHVS and CDR2 FQNEAQ. The trim removed 4 bases at V and 4 bases at J, leaving 7 bases unmatched. The CDR3 here is CASSSPTGGEYEQYF. The CDR3 DNA is TGTGCCAGCAGCTCCCCGACAGGGGGCGAGTACGAGCAGTACTTC.

CDR3 loop: CASSPLAGGPSDTQYF. The DNA for the CDR3 is TGTGCCAGCAGTCCTTTAGCGGGAGGGCCCTCAGATACGCAGTATTTT. This chain connects TRBV28 to TRBJ2-3, with TRBD2 matching 11 bases. Germline lookup yields CDR1 MDHEN and CDR2 SYDVKM. The V segment lost 5 bases and the J segment 4 bases; nucleotides outside the gene matches: 8. This CDR3 is built from 16 residues.

CDR3 nucleotide sequence: TGCGCCAGCAGCCCCGGGACAGGGGGCTCGGGGTATGGCTACACCTTC. It encodes CASSPGTGGSGYGYTF. The gene calls are TRBV4-1 and TRBJ1-2; 12 nucleotides match TRBD1. Germline loops: CDR1 MGHRA, CDR2 YSYEKL. Losses at the gene ends were 4 bases for V and 5 bases for J; bases not matched to a gene: 8. The CDR3 extends over 16 amino acids.

V usage is TRBV5-1 and J usage is TRBJ2-7; TRBD2 matches at 9 bases. Germline V gene sequence: CDR1 SGHRS, CDR2 YFSETQ. Trimming removed 3 bases from V and 6 bases from J; junction bases left unmatched: 10. This CDR3 region has 15 residues. In DNA, the CDR3 is TGCGCCAGCAGCTACCTAGCGGGGAGGGCAGGCGAGCAGTACTTC. This sequence encodes CASSYLAGRAGEQYF.

The chain couples TRBV4-1 to TRBJ2-5; D gene unclear. V was shortened by 4 bases and J by 5 bases, with 17 bases between the two germline ends. Per germline, CDR1 MGHRA and CDR2 YSYEKL. The CDR3 spans 15 residues. The CDR3 loop reads CASSLHAQMGETQYF. The CDR3 nucleotides are TGCGCCAGCAGCCTACATGCCCAGATGGGTGAGACCCAGTACTTC.